The T cell receptor (beta chain) under discussion was sequenced for a study of cytomegalovirus exposure and HLA in healthy donors. Study observations and caveats: A later look showed TCR association rates differing by HLA locus, highest for DRB1 and lowest for HLA-C. Several of the most significant clusters appeared linked to common viral pathogens, based on a later analysis.

As regards this clone: As yet, its antigen is unknown.

The PCR used 60 Vbeta and 13 Jbeta primers. Clones were read by immunoSEQ multiplex PCR, and TCRdb kept only the in-frame ones, dropping some. This sample has some 150,000 clones, with roughly four fifths found just once. Losses at the gene ends were 2 bases for V and 4 bases for J; bases not matched to a gene: 4. Germline loops: CDR1 SNHLY, CDR2 FYNNEI. The CDR3 loop spans 15 amino acids. The rearrangement links TRBV2 to TRBJ2-1; TRBD1 aligns across 8 bases. Sequencing was performed on PBMCs. The origin of this receptor is a woman between 45 and 65 years old in good health and CMV-seropositive. The CDR3 coding sequence is TGTGCCAGCAGTGAAACCGGACAGGGATACAATGAGCAGTTCTTC. Its translation is CASSETGQGYNEQFF.